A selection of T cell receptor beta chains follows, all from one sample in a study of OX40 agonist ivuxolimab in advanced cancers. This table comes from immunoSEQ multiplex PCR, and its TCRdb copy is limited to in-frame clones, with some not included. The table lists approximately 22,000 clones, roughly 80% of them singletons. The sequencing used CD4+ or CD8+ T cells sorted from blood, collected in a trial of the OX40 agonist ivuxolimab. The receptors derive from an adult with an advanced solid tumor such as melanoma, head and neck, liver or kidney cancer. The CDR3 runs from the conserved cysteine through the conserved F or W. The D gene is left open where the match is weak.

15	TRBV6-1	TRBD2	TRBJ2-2	CASGRLAGVTGELFF	TGTGCCAGCGGTCGGCTAGCGGGAGTCACCGGGGAGCTGTTTTTT
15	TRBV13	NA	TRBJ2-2	CASSFLDKNTGELFF	TGTGCCAGCAGCTTCTTGGACAAGAACACCGGGGAGCTGTTTTTT
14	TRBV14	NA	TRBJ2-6	CASRPRGGANVLTF	TGTGCCAGCAGGCCCCGGGGTGGGGCCAACGTCCTGACTTTC